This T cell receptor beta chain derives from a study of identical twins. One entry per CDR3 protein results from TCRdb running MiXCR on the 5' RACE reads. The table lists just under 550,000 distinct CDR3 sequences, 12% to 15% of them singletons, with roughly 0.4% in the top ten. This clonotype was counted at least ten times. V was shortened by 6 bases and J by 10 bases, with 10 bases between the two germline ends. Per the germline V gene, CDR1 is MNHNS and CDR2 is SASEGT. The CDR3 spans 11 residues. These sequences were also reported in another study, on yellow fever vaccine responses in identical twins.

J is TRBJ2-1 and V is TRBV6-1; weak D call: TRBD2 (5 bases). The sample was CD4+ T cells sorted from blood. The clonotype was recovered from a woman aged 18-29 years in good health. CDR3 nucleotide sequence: TGTGCCAGCAGCCCCGGGGTGGAGCAGTTCTTC. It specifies CASSPGVEQFF.